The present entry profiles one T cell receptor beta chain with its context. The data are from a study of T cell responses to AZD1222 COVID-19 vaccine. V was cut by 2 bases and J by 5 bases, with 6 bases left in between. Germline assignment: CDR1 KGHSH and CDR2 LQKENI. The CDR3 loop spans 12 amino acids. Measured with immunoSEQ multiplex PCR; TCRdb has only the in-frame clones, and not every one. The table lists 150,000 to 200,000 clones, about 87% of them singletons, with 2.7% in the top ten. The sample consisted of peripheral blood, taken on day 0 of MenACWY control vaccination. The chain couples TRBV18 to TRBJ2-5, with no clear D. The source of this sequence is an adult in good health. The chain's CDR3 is CASSPLMETQYF. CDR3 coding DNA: TGTGCCAGCTCACCATTAATGGAGACCCAGTACTTC.